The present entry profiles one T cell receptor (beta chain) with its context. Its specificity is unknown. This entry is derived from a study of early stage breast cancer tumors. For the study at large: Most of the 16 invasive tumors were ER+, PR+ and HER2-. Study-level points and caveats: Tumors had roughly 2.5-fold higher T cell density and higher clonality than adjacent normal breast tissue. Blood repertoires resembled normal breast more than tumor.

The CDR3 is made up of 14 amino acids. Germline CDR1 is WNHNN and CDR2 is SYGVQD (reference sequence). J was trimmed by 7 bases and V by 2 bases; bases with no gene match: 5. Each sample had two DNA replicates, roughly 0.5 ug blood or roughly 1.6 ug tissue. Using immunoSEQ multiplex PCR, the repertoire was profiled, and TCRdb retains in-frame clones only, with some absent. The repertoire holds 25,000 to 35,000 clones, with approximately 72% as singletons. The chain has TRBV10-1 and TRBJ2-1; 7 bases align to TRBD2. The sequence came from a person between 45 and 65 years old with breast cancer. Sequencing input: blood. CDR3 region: CASSETGGGNEQFF. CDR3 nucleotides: TGCGCCAGCAGTGAGACGGGAGGAGGAAATGAGCAGTTCTTC.